These 20 T cell receptor beta chains were all obtained from the same sample, sequenced in a study of T cell repertoires in cytomegalovirus infection. TCRdb processed the reads anew with MiXCR; each CDR3 protein has one entry. Among 100,000 to 150,000 distinct CDR3 sequences listed, more than 25% were seen once. Their antigens are not known. The sample here was CD8+ T cells from cultured PBMCs, taken from culture after CMV antigen stimulation. All receptors come from a human donor in good health (CMV status not recorded). Some clones in this sample may be carry-over from other donors' samples.

The chain employs TRBV5-1 and TRBJ2-1; maybe TRBD2 (6 bases). In germline, CDR1 is SGHRS, CDR2 YFSETQ. The ends were cut back, 4 bases at V and 0 bases at J, with 17 bases in the middle. The CDR3 runs 17 residues. Here the CDR3 reads CASSRAGQAYSYNEQFF. The CDR3 region has the DNA TGCGCCAGCAGCCGGGCGGGGCAGGCGTACTCCTACAATGAGCAGTTCTTC.

This clonotype was counted between two and nine times. The rearrangement links TRBV12-3 or TRBV12-4 to TRBJ1-1, with D hard to call. V was cut by 3 bases and J by 0 bases, with 17 bases left in between. There are 17 residues in the CDR3. This chain's CDR3 is CASSFQTPGSLNTEAFF. In nucleotides, the CDR3 is TGTGCCAGCAGTTTTCAAACTCCAGGAAGTTTGAACACTGAAGCTTTCTTT.

In this sample, this clonotype turned up a few times. The chain couples TRBV7-9 to TRBJ1-2, with D possibly TRBD1 on 6 matching bases. The CDR3 is made up of 15 amino acids. V was clipped by 2 bases and J by 4 bases, with 14 bases between them. Germline V gene sequence: CDR1 SEHNR, CDR2 FQNEAQ (reference sequence). CDR3 residues: CASSLPTGVPYGYTF. The CDR3 DNA is TGTGCCAGCAGCTTACCGACAGGCGTCCCCTATGGCTACACCTTC.

The chain has TRBV15 and TRBJ2-7; possible D gene TRBD2, 5 bases. The germline V gene has CDR1 LNHNV and CDR2 YYDKDF (reference sequence). The CDR3 consists of 13 residues. V gave up 0 bases and J gave up 6 bases, with 9 bases separating them. This CDR3 is CATSRDTGVEQYF. DNA for the CDR3: TGTGCCACCAGCAGAGATACCGGGGTCGAGCAGTACTTC.

This clonotype was counted ten times or more. This chain joins TRBV5-5 and TRBJ2-1; no reliable D call. The CDR3 has 13 residues. The V end was cut by 1 base, the J end by 1 base, with 3 bases between. Germline loops: CDR1 SGHKS, CDR2 YYEKEE (reference sequence). The CDR3 sequence: CASSLPSYNEQFF. The CDR3, as DNA: TGTGCCAGCAGCTTGCCGTCCTACAATGAGCAGTTCTTC.

The chain joins TRBV4-2 to TRBJ1-1; no definite D call. Germline values: CDR1 LGHNA, CDR2 YNFKEQ. V shed 2 bases and J shed 2 bases, with 0 bases lying between them. The CDR3 runs to 11 residues. The CDR3 DNA is TGTGCCAGCAGCCAAAACACTGAAGCTTTCTTT. It is translated as CASSQNTEAFF.

The CDR3 spells CASSFAGTGEDEQFF. The DNA of the CDR3 is TGTGCCAGCAGCTTTGCCGGGACAGGGGAAGATGAGCAGTTCTTC. The genes are TRBV7-9 and TRBJ2-1; TRBD1 agrees at 10 bases. The V segment lost 3 bases and the J segment 8 bases; nucleotides outside the gene matches: 7. Germline-derived CDR1 and CDR2 are SEHNR and FQNEAQ (reference sequence). The length of the CDR3 is 15 residues.

CDR3 nucleotides: TGTGCCAGCAGTTTCTCGGGACGCTATGGCTACACCTTC. Translating it yields CASSFSGRYGYTF. This chain links TRBV6-2 or TRBV6-3 with TRBJ1-2, with D maybe TRBD1 (5 bases). Germline V gene lookup returns CDR1 MNHEY and CDR2 SVGEGT. Deletions cut 4 bases from V and 4 bases from J, with 10 bases between. CDR3 length: 13 amino acids.

This clonotype was found a few times. The V and J genes are TRBV19 and TRBJ2-7; maybe TRBD1 (5 bases). The V and J ends lost 5 bases and 1 base respectively, with 15 bases between them. The CDR3 is 15 amino acids. In germline, CDR1 is LNHDA, CDR2 SQIVND (reference sequence). CDR3 sequence (DNA): TGTGCCAGTAGTTCAACCGGACACTATTCCTACGAGCAGTACTTC. It is translated as CASSSTGHYSYEQYF. Based on the CDR3 plus reference TRBV19 and TRBJ2-7, the full variable domain is DGGITQSPKYLFRKEGQNVTLSCEQNLNHDAMYWYRQDPGQGLRLIYYSQIVNDFQKGDIAEGYSVSREKKESFPLTVTSAQKNPTAFYLCASSSTGHYSYEQYFGPGTRLTVT.

Written as DNA, the CDR3 is TGTGCCAGCAGCCAAAGGGACAGGGGGCCGACAGATACGCAGTATTTT. Translation gives CASSQRDRGPTDTQYF. The chain combines TRBV7-9 with TRBJ2-3, with 12 bases that match TRBD1. The CDR3 has 16 amino acids. Unmatched junction bases numbered 6, after V lost 5 bases and J lost 3 bases. CDR1 and CDR2 (germline): SEHNR, FQNEAQ (reference sequence).

This clonotype turned up a few times. V gene TRBV7-2 combines with J gene TRBJ2-7; 8 bases line up with TRBD2. Trimming at V came to 7 bases and at J to 4 bases, leaving 0 bases not matched to a gene. This CDR3 comprises 11 residues. Germline CDR1 reads SGHTA; CDR2 reads FQGNSA. The CDR3 DNA is TGTGCCAGCAAGCGGGGGTACGAGCAGTACTTC. Translation: CASKRGYEQYF. The variable domain in full, completed from reference TRBV7-2 and TRBJ2-7, reads GAGVSQSPSNKVTEKGKDVELRCDPISGHTALYWYRQSLGQGLEFLIYFQGNSAPDKSGLPSDRFSAERTGGSVSTLTIQRTQQEDSAVYLCASKRGYEQYFGPGTRLTVT.

The rearrangement uses TRBV12-3 or TRBV12-4 and TRBJ1-1; D perhaps matches TRBD1 (6 bases). This CDR3 spans 14 amino acids. V shed 7 bases and J shed 1 base, with 13 bases lying between them. CDR3 sequence reads: CASTLGGPNTEAFF. For the CDR3, the DNA is TGTGCCAGCACCCTCGGGGGGCCGAACACTGAAGCTTTCTTT.

This clonotype was observed at least ten times. The J gene is TRBJ2-3, the V gene TRBV6-4; D might be TRBD2 (6 bases). Germline CDR1 is MRHNA and CDR2 is SNTAGT. The CDR3 loop spans 13 amino acids. Trimming removed 4 bases at V and 7 bases at J, with 12 bases between. The CDR3 DNA is TGTGCCAGCAGTGCGGGGGAGGCGAATACGCAGTATTTT. Translating gives CASSAGEANTQYF.

There are a few counts of this clonotype. As DNA, the CDR3 is TGCGCCAGCAGCCCGGCGAGGTCTGAAACGGTAGGCTACGAGCAGTACTTC. Translation gives CASSPARSETVGYEQYF. V and J are TRBV5-1 and TRBJ2-7; D gene uncertain. Trimming cost V 4 bases and J 3 bases, with 23 bases left between them. The CDR3 spans 17 residues. CDR1 is SGHRS, CDR2 YFSETQ, per germline. Filled out from reference TRBV5-1 and TRBJ2-7, the complete variable domain reads KAGVTQTPRYLIKTRGQQVTLSCSPISGHRSVSWYQQTPGQGLQFLFEYFSETQRNKGNFPGRFSGRQFSNSRSEMNVSTLELGDSALYLCASSPARSETVGYEQYFGPGTRLTVT.

In its sample, this clonotype was seen once. The rearrangement joins TRBV10-3 to TRBJ1-6; 7 bases fit TRBD1. The CDR3 spans 17 residues. V was clipped by 0 bases and J by 8 bases; unmatched bases: 10. Germline assignment: CDR1 ENHRY and CDR2 SYGVKD. This CDR3 is CAISESRTGRWDSPLHF. The CDR3 coding sequence is TGTGCCATCAGTGAGTCCAGGACAGGTAGATGGGATTCACCCCTCCACTTT.

This rearrangement joins TRBV3-1 to TRBJ1-4; D is undetermined. Germline CDR1 is LGHDT and CDR2 is YNNKEL (reference sequence). Trimming cost V 5 bases and J 12 bases, with 16 bases left between them. This CDR3 is built from 13 residues. The CDR3 reads CASSSKLGLELFF. The CDR3 nucleotides are TGTGCCAGCAGCTCAAAACTGGGTTTGGAACTGTTTTTT.

The chain is built from TRBV19 and TRBJ1-1; D might be TRBD1 (6 bases). Deletions cut 10 bases from V and 3 bases from J, with 12 bases between. Germline CDR1 is LNHDA and CDR2 is SQIVND (reference sequence). The CDR3 loop spans 12 amino acids. The CDR3 nucleotides are TGTGCCACGACAGGTTTTTACACTGAAGCTTTCTTT. Its translation is CATTGFYTEAFF.

CDR3 protein: CASSRLGTDTQYF. The CDR3 coding sequence is TGTGCCAGCAGTCGACTGGGGACAGATACGCAGTATTTT. The chain is built from TRBV12-3 or TRBV12-4 and TRBJ2-3, with D unresolved. Trimming left V 5 bases short and J 3 bases short, with 9 bases between. CDR3 size: 13 residues.

This clonotype was seen more than once but under ten times. CDR3 sequence: CASSLWQGNTEAFF. CDR3 nucleotides: TGTGCCAGCAGTTTATGGCAGGGGAACACTGAAGCTTTCTTT. The rearrangement joins TRBV28 to TRBJ1-1; possible D gene TRBD1, 5 bases. The CDR3 runs to 14 residues. The germline V gene encodes CDR1 MDHEN and CDR2 SYDVKM. V was shortened by 0 bases and J by 1 base, with 6 bases between the two germline ends.

This clonotype has a handful of counts. The gene calls are TRBV7-2 and TRBJ2-2, with D unclear. This CDR3 is built from 15 residues. Trimming shortened V by 0 bases and J by 0 bases, and 5 bases separated the two germline ends. Germline V lookup: CDR1 SGHTA, CDR2 FQGNSA. CDR3 sequence: CASSLAGSNTGELFF. The CDR3 coding sequence is TGTGCCAGCAGCTTAGCGGGCTCGAACACCGGGGAGCTGTTTTTT.